The next 20 T cell receptor beta chains were all read from a single sample in a study of shared clonotypes between healthy human individuals. Clones were sequenced by immunoSEQ multiplex PCR, and TCRdb holds only the in-frame ones, with some missing. The repertoire holds under 2,500,000 clones, approximately 96% seen once, with around 0.13% in the top ten. Material: naive CD4+ T cells sorted from blood. Sample subset: CD45RA+ positively selected. These TCRs come from a man between 18 and 35 years old in good health.

The chain combines TRBV19 with TRBJ1-1; no definite D call. V was trimmed by 5 bases and J by 2 bases, leaving 12 bases between them. Germline values: CDR1 LNHDA, CDR2 SQIVND (reference sequence). The CDR3 sequence is 14 residues long. The CDR3 nucleotides read TGTGCCAGTAGTTCGTTAGGGAGAAACACTGAAGCTTTCTTT. Protein sequence: CASSSLGRNTEAFF.

In the case of this clone: Other DNA variants within this sample encode the same CDR3. This chain joins TRBV5-1 and TRBJ2-5; possible D gene TRBD2, 5 bases. CDR1 and CDR2 from the germline V gene are SGHRS and YFSETQ. The CDR3 has 14 residues. The V gene lost 0 bases and the J gene lost 4 bases, with 10 bases spanning the gap. CDR3 in DNA: TGCGCCAGCAGCTTGGGAGGGCTAGGAGAGACCCAGTACTTC. Translating it yields CASSLGGLGETQYF.

The chain carries TRBV7-9 and TRBJ1-1; D uncertain. The germline CDR1 and CDR2 sequences are SEHNR and FQNEAQ (reference sequence). V lost 5 bases and J lost 0, with 7 bases in between. This CDR3 spans 13 amino acids. CDR3 amino acids: CASSEFMNTEAFF. CDR3 nucleotides: TGTGCCAGCAGCGAATTCATGAACACTGAAGCTTTCTTT.

The chain uses TRBV30 and TRBJ1-2; no firm D call. Trimming removed 3 bases from V and 0 bases from J, with 5 bases in between. CDR1 is GTSNPN and CDR2 is SVGIG in the germline V gene (reference sequence). CDR3 size: 12 residues. CDR3 DNA: TGTGCCTGGAGAGAGACTAACTATGGCTACACCTTC. Its translation: CAWRETNYGYTF.

The genes are TRBV28 and TRBJ1-5, with 9 bases fitting TRBD1. V lost 5 bases and J lost 2; bases outside the gene matches: 19. The CDR3 has 20 amino acids. Germline V lookup: CDR1 MDHEN, CDR2 SYDVKM. In DNA, the CDR3 is TGTGCCAGCAGTGCCAGTTCACAGGGGGCTCCCCGGTTTGGCAATCAGCCCCAGCATTTT. It yields the protein CASSASSQGAPRFGNQPQHF.

The chain links TRBV19 to TRBJ2-2; 12 nucleotides agree with TRBD2. Per the germline V gene, CDR1 is LNHDA and CDR2 is SQIVND (reference sequence). This CDR3 contains 16 residues. V shed 3 bases, J shed 4 bases, and the junction held 3 bases outside the gene matches. CDR3 in amino acids: CASSIWTSGITGELFF. The CDR3 DNA reads as TGTGCCAGTAGTATTTGGACTAGCGGGATCACCGGGGAGCTGTTTTTT.

Worth noting for this clone: Other DNA variants within this sample encode the same CDR3. The chain has TRBV11-2 and TRBJ1-5; D is undetermined. The germline V and J ends were trimmed by 1 base and 5 bases, with 6 bases remaining between them. CDR1 and CDR2 from the germline V gene are SGHAT and FQNNGV. The CDR3 is 13 amino acids. CDR3 coding DNA: TGTGCCAGCAGCTTAGGCTTAGATCAGCCCCAGCATTTT. Translating it yields CASSLGLDQPQHF.

The chain employs TRBV6-1 and TRBJ1-3; the D gene is possibly TRBD1 (5 bases). Germline-derived CDR1 and CDR2 are MNHNS and SASEGT. The CDR3 contains 13 residues. Between the trimmed V and J ends, which lost 8 bases and 1 base, there was a span of 9 bases. The CDR3 sequence: CASGGTSGNTIYF. In DNA, the CDR3 is TGTGCCAGCGGGGGAACGTCTGGAAACACCATATATTTT.

This clone has just one count. The J gene is TRBJ2-2, the V gene TRBV6-6; 9 bases map to TRBD2. The germline V gene has CDR1 MNHNY and CDR2 SVGAGI (reference sequence). The length of the CDR3 is 15 residues. V dropped 4 bases and J dropped 5; count of bases not matched to a gene: 5. The CDR3 is CASSWGLADTGELFF. The CDR3 DNA is TGTGCCAGCAGTTGGGGACTAGCAGATACCGGGGAGCTGTTTTTT.

The J gene is TRBJ1-1, the V gene TRBV19; TRBD1 matches 7 bases. Germline V gives CDR1 LNHDA, CDR2 SQIVND (reference sequence). The V segment lost 6 bases and the J segment 6 bases; nucleotides outside the gene matches: 7. The CDR3 spans 13 residues. As DNA, the CDR3 is TGTGCCAGTAGCCCCCTGCAGGGGGCTGAAGCTTTCTTT. It translates to CASSPLQGAEAFF.

The V and J genes are TRBV4-1 and TRBJ1-5; D ambiguous. CDR3 size: 16 residues. The V gene lost 1 base and the J gene lost 3 bases, with 13 bases spanning the gap. Germline V gene sequence: CDR1 MGHRA, CDR2 YSYEKL. DNA of the CDR3: TGCGCCAGCAGCCAAGTGCCCGATTCGTACAATCAGCCCCAGCATTTT. The encoded protein is CASSQVPDSYNQPQHF.

This clone was observed a single time. Other DNA sequences from this sample encode an identical CDR3 as well. CDR3: CALRGRPSTDTQYF. CDR3 DNA sequence: TGTGCCTTGAGGGGGCGGCCTAGCACAGATACGCAGTATTTT. The V and J genes are TRBV30 and TRBJ2-3; 7 nucleotides line up with TRBD1. This CDR3 spans 14 amino acids. V shed 7 bases and J 0 bases; nucleotides not matched to a gene: 7. CDR1 is GTSNPN and CDR2 is SVGIG in the germline V gene (reference sequence).

The V gene is TRBV10-3, the J gene TRBJ1-3; 9 nucleotides match TRBD1. Germline CDR1 and CDR2: ENHRY and SYGVKD. With 3 bases clipped from V and 3 bases from J, the junction kept 6 bases outside the gene matches. CDR3 length: 16 residues. The CDR3 is CAISEPQGAYGNTIYF. CDR3 in DNA: TGTGCCATCAGTGAACCACAGGGGGCTTATGGAAACACCATATATTTT.

The chain links TRBV6-5 to TRBJ1-4, with 11 bases matching TRBD1. Germline loops: CDR1 MNHEY, CDR2 SVGAGI. Trimming took 4 bases from V and 8 from J; bases not matched to a gene: 6. The CDR3 contains 15 residues. This CDR3 reads CASSLGQGAWEKLFF. The CDR3 region has the DNA TGTGCCAGCAGTTTAGGACAGGGGGCTTGGGAAAAACTGTTTTTT.

Of note for this clone: Other DNA variants within this sample encode the same CDR3. The genes are TRBV5-1 and TRBJ1-6; D remains ambiguous. The CDR3 contains 16 residues. V shed 0 bases and J shed 0 bases, with 7 bases lying between them. Germline values: CDR1 SGHRS, CDR2 YFSETQ. In DNA, the CDR3 is TGCGCCAGCAGCTTGGATGGCAGCTCCTATAATTCACCCCTCCACTTT. Its translation is CASSLDGSSYNSPLHF.

The genes are TRBV18 and TRBJ2-3; TRBD1 is a possible D gene (6 bases). Deletions cut 4 bases from V and 0 bases from J, with 17 bases between. This CDR3 is built from 17 residues. Germline CDR1 is KGHSH and CDR2 is LQKENI. The chain's CDR3 is CASSRMDRPLSTDTQYF. The CDR3 DNA is TGTGCCAGCTCACGAATGGACAGACCTCTGAGCACAGATACGCAGTATTTT.

In this sample, this clone turned up once. The chain links TRBV6-1 to TRBJ1-1; possible D gene TRBD1, 5 bases. CDR1 MNHNS and CDR2 SASEGT come from the germline V gene. The V gene lost 5 bases and the J gene lost 5 bases, with 15 bases spanning the gap. This CDR3 comprises 14 residues. Written as DNA, the CDR3 is TGTGCCAGCAGTACGAGGGGTGAAAGAACTGAAGCTTTCTTT. This sequence encodes CASSTRGERTEAFF.

The chain employs TRBV5-6 and TRBJ2-5; D ambiguous. The CDR3 loop spans 15 amino acids. From germline, CDR1 is SGHDT and CDR2 YYEEEE. V gave up 2 bases and J gave up 5 bases, with 16 bases separating them. Here the CDR3 reads CASSFILKPTETQYF. Here the CDR3 DNA reads TGTGCCAGCAGCTTCATATTAAAACCCACGGAGACCCAGTACTTC. The full variable domain, in which reference TRBV5-6 and TRBJ2-5 provide the parts outside the CDR3, is DAGVTQSPTHLIKTRGQQVTLRCSPKSGHDTVSWYQQALGQGPQFIFQYYEEEERQRGNFPDRFSGHQFPNYSSELNVNALLLGDSALYLCASSFILKPTETQYFGPGTRLLVL.

This CDR3 is CAWSVASATGELFF. The CDR3, as DNA: TGTGCCTGGAGTGTAGCTAGTGCAACCGGGGAGCTGTTTTTT. The V and J genes are TRBV30 and TRBJ2-2; D is ambiguous. Trimming pared 0 bases from V and 5 bases from J, leaving 10 bases between. Germline CDR1 reads GTSNPN; CDR2 reads SVGIG (reference sequence). This CDR3 contains 14 residues.

The rearrangement uses TRBV5-4 and TRBJ2-5, with 7 bases that match TRBD2. Trimming removed 1 base from V and 3 bases from J; junction bases left unmatched: 3. Germline CDR1 is SGHNT and CDR2 is YYREEE (reference sequence). This CDR3 region has 14 residues. CDR3 loop: CASSLRLAEETQYF. The CDR3, as DNA: TGTGCCAGCAGCTTGAGGCTAGCGGAAGAGACCCAGTACTTC. Variable domain in full (rest from reference TRBV5-4 and TRBJ2-5): ETGVTQSPTHLIKTRGQQVTLRCSSQSGHNTVSWYQQALGQGPQFIFQYYREEENGRGNFPPRFSGLQFPNYSSELNVNALELDDSALYLCASSLRLAEETQYFGPGTRLLVL.